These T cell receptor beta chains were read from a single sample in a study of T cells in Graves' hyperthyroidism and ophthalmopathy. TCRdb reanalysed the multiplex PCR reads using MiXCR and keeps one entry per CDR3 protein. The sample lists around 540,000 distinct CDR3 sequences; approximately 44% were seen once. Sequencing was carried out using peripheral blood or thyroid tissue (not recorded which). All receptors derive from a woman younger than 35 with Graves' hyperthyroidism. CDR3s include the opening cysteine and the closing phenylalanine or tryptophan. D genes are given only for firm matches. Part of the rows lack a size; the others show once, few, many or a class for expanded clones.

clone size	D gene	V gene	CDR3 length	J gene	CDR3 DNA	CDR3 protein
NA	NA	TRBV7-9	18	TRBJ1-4	TGTGCCAGCAGCTTAGCGGGGACATACCCTTTGTTAAGTGAAAAACTGTTTTTT	CASSLAGTYPLLSEKLFF
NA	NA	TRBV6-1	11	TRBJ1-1	TGTGCCAGCAGCCTCGGGGAGAAAGCTTTCTTT	CASSLGEKAFF
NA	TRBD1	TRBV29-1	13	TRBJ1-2	TGCAGCGCTAGACAGGGGAACGGGGATGGCTACACCTTC	CSARQGNGDGYTF
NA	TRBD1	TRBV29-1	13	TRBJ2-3	TGCAGCGTTGTAGGACAGGCCACAGATACGCAGTATTTT	CSVVGQATDTQYF
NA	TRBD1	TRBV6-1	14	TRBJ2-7	TGTGCCAGCAGCTCGGGACAGACTACTAGGGAGCAGTACTTC	CASSSGQTTREQYF
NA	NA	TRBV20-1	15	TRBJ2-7	TGCAGTGCTAGAGATCTTGTAGCCAAACGACACGAGCAGTACTTC	CSARDLVAKRHEQYF
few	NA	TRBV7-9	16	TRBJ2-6	TGTGCCAGCAGCTTCGGACCGTACTCTGGGGCCAACGTCCTGACTTTC	CASSFGPYSGANVLTF
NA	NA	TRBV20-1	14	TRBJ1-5	TGCAGTGGTGAAGAAGGAAGGATCGGGCAGCCCCAGCATTTT	CSGEEGRIGQPQHF
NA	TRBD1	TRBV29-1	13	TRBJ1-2	TGCAGCGTAGCCGGGACAGGGGCGGCTGGCTACACCTTC	CSVAGTGAAGYTF
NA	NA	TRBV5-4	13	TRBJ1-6	TGTGCCAGCAGCTTCGGGTCCGACTCACCCCTCCACTTT	CASSFGSDSPLHF
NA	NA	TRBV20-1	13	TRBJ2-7	TGCAGTGCTAGAGATCCAGGGACGGGCGGGCAGTACTTC	CSARDPGTGGQYF
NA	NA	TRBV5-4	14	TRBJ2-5	TGTGCCAGCTCTCCGGGGGTAGCCCCAAAGACCCAGTACTTC	CASSPGVAPKTQYF
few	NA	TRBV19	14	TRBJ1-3	TGTGCCAGTAGTAAACAGGGAACTGGAAACACCATATATTTT	CASSKQGTGNTIYF
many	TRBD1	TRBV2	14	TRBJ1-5	TGTGCCAGCAGTGAAGGCGAGGGGGCAAGGCCCCAGCATTTT	CASSEGEGARPQHF
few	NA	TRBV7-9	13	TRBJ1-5	TGTGCCAGCAGCTTAGTGGGCGGGGCGCCCCAGCATTTT	CASSLVGGAPQHF
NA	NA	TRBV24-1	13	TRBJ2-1	TGTGCCACCAGGGACAGCTCCTACAATGAGCAGTTCTTC	CATRDSSYNEQFF
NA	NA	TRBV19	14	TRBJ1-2	TGTGCCAGTAGTCGGCGGGAAGGGAACTATGGCTACACCTTC	CASSRREGNYGYTF
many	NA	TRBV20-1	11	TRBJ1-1	TGCAGTGCGGGGGGCAACACTGAAGCTTTCTTT	CSAGGNTEAFF
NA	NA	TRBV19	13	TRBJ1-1	TGTGCCAGTAGGGTGTTTTGGAACACTGAAGCTTTCTTT	CASRVFWNTEAFF
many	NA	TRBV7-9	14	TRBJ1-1	TGTGCCAGCAGTTTCGGGGGAGTGAACACTGAAGCTTTCTTT	CASSFGGVNTEAFF
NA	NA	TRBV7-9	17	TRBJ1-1	TGTGCCAGCAGCCAAGATATAGGCCCCCTTTCGAACACTGAAGCTTTCTTT	CASSQDIGPLSNTEAFF
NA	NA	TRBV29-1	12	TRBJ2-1	TGCAGCTATACTATCTCCTACAATGAGCAGTTCTTC	CSYTISYNEQFF
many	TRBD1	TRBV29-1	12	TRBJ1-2	TGCAGCGTTGGGACAGGGGACTATGGCTACACCTTC	CSVGTGDYGYTF
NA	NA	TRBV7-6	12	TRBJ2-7	TGTGCCTGGACCTCGGAGTTGTACGAGCAGTACTTC	CAWTSELYEQYF
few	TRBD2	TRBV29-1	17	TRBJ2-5	TGCAGCGTTGATCGGCTAGCGGGAGTGGGAGCCCAAGAGACCCAGTACTTC	CSVDRLAGVGAQETQYF
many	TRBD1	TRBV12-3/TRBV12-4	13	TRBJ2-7	TGTGCCAGCAGTGGACTGACAGGGGGCGAGCAGTACTTC	CASSGLTGGEQYF
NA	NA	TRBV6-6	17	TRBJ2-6	TGTGCCAGCAGTAGAACAGGAACCCCCTCTGGGGCCAACGTCCTGACTTTC	CASSRTGTPSGANVLTF
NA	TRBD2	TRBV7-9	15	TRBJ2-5	TGTGCCAGCAGCTTGACTAGCGGATCCCAAGAGACCCAGCACTTC	CASSLTSGSQETQHF
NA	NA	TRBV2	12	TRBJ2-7	TGTGCCAGCAGTGCTTTTAAGTACGAGCAGTACTTC	CASSAFKYEQYF
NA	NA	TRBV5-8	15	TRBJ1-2	TGTGCCAGCAGTTTCGACCCCACTTTTGATACTGGCTACACCTTC	CASSFDPTFDTGYTF
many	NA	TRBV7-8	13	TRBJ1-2	TGTGCCAGCAGCTTAGAACGGATCTATGGCTACACCTTC	CASSLERIYGYTF
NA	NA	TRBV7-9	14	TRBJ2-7	TGTGCCAGCAGCTCAGTGGACAGATCCTACGAGCAGTACTTC	CASSSVDRSYEQYF
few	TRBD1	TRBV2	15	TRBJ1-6	TGTGCCAGCAGTTCCGGACAGGGGAATAATTCACCCCTCCACTTT	CASSSGQGNNSPLHF
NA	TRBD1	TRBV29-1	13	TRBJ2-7	TGCAGCGTTGAGACAGGGGGAGGCTACGAGCAGTACTTC	CSVETGGGYEQYF
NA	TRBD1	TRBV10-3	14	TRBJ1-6	TGTGCCGCCGGACAGGGGGCCCCAAATTCACCCCTCCACTTT	CAAGQGAPNSPLHF
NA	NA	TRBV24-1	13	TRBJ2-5	TGTGCCACCAGCCTTACAGGGAAAGAGACCCAGTACTTC	CATSLTGKETQYF
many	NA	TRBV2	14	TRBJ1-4	TGTGCCAGCAGTGAACCTGGGTCTAATGAAAAACTGTTTTTT	CASSEPGSNEKLFF
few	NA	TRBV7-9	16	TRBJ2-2	TGTGCCAGCAGCTTGGTCACACCAGCTCGCACCGGGGAGCTGTTTTTT	CASSLVTPARTGELFF
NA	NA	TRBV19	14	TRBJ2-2	TGTGCCAGTAGTGAGGACCGACGCACCGGGGAGCTGTTTTTT	CASSEDRRTGELFF
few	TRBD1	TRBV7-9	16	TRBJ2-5	TGTGCCAGCAGCTCGACAGGGCAGTTTGGACATGAGACCCAGTACTTC	CASSSTGQFGHETQYF
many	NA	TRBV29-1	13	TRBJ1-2	TGCAGCGTTGGGGCGGCGCTCAGTAGTCCCAACACCTTC	CSVGAALSSPNTF
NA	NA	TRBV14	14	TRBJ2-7	TGTGCCAGCAGGCCAGACAGGAAAAGTAACGAGCAGTACTTC	CASRPDRKSNEQYF
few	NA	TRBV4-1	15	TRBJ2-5	TGTGCCAGCAGCCCCGAGGGGACTTACCAAGAGACCCAGTACTTC	CASSPEGTYQETQYF
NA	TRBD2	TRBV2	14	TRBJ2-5	TGTGCCAGCAGTGCCCTAGCGGGGGATGAGACCCAGTACTTC	CASSALAGDETQYF
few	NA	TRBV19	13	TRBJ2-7	TGTGCCAGTAGTACCCGGCCTTTGTCCGAGCAGTACTTC	CASSTRPLSEQYF
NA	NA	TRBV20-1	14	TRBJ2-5	TGCAGTGCTAGAGATCGAGACACCCAAGAGACCCAGTACTTC	CSARDRDTQETQYF
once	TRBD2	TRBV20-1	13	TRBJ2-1	TGCAGTGCTGATAGCGGGAGGGACAATGAGCAGTTCTTT	CSADSGRDNEQFF